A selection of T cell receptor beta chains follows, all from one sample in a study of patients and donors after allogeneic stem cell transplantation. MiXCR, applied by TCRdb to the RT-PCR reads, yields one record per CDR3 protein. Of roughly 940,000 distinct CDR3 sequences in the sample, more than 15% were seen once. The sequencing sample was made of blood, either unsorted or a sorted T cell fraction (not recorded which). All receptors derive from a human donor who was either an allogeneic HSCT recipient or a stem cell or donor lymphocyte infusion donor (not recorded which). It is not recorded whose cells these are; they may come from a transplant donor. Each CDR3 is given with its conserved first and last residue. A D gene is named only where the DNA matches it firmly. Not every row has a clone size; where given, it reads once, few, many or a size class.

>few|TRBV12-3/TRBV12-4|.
CAIGLDQPQHF
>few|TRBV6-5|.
CASSSSGGLLF
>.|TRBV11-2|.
CASSLAARYAYEQYF
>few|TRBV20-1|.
CSARDMRRTAPYEQYF
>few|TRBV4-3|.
CASSRVSTTDTQYF
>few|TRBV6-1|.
CASKWGGPGLGAEAFF
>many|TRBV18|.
CASSRLRYPEQFF
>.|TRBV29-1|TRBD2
CSAVLAGYEQYF
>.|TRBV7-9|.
CASSLGQVDNEQFF
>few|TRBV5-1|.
CASSPEGNTGELFF
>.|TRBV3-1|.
CASSQEGQARFYGYTF
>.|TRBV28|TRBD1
CASSARQGEKDLYGYTF
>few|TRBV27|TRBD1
CASSLKGGRITDTQYF
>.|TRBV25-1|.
CASSDPAKGDYGYTF
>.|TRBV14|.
CASSQDISYEQYF
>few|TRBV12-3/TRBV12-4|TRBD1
CASRPGTGADGYTF
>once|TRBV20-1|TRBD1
CSAKDRGTHNSPLHF
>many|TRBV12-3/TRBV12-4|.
CASSSAFGRKNSPLHF
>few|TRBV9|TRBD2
CASSVVAGGINEQFF
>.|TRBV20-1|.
CSAMPQEVTDTQYF
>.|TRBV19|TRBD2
CASSRGTSGIHRTGELFF
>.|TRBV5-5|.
CASSSSRSGQETQYF
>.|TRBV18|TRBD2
CASSWTSGRFTGVENIQYF
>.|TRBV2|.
CASSSETVSSYNEQFF
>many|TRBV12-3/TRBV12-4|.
CASSPQGTEAFF
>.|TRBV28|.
CASRQVVYEQYF
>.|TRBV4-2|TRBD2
CASSQAGAGRYNEQFF
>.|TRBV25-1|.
CASSDAGANVLTF
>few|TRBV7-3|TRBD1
CASSPQPTGGIEKLFF
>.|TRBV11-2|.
CASSREPNTEAFF
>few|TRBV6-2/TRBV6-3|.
CASNRRPNSPLHF
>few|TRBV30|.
CAWRTGGRRSEAFF
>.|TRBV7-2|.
CASSFLRLGGELFF
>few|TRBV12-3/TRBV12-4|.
CASNGQLSSGANVLTF
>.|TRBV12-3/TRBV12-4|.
CASSFGSTGANVLTF
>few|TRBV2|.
CASSAGEGQPQHF
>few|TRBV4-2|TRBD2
CASSQEPSGRAYEQYF
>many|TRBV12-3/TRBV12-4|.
CASSPRSRTDTQYF
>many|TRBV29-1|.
CSVKDKNSYEQYF
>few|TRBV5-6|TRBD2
CASSLSGGRSYEQYF
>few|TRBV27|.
CASSPPQGGSYNEQFF
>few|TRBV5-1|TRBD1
CASSLKQGARGYTF
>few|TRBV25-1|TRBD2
CASSPAGISYEQYF
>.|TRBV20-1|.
CSARDTAGSPGQYF
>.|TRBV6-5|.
CASSYSRKYGGDTQYF
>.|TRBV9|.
CASSVEGGPVYEQYF
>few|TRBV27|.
CASRGALDTQYF
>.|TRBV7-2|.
CASSVEQGNTEAFF
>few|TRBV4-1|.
CASSLLGPLVPEAFF
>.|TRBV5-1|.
CASSWDTGETQYF
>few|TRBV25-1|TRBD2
CASSDTTGTIAADTQYF
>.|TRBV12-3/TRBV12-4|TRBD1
CASSLVDRMNTEAFF
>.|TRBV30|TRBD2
CAWSGGAGDTQYF
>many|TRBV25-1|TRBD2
CASSEGGLASADTQYF
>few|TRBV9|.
CASSVGGDGYTF
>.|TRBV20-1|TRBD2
CSASQAGKETQYF
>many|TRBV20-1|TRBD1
CSARGQKNEKLFF
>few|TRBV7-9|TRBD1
CASSDRYRGAKNIQYF
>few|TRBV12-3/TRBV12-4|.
CASSSRRTDTEAFF
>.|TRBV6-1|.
CATQTQGIRTQYF